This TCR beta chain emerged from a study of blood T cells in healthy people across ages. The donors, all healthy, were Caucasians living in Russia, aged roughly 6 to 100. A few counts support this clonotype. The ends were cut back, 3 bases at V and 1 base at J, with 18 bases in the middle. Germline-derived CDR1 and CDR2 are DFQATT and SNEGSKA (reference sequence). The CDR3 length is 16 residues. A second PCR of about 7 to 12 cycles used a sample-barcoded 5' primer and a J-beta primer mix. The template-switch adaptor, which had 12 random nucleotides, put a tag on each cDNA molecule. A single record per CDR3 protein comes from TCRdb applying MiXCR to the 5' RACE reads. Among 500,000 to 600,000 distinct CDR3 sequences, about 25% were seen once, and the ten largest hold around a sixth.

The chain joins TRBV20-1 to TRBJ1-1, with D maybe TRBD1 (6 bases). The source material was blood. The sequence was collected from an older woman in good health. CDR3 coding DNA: TGCAGTGCTAGTAGGGGGGGCGGACGGCCGAACACTGAAGCTTTCTTT. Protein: CSASRGGGRPNTEAFF.